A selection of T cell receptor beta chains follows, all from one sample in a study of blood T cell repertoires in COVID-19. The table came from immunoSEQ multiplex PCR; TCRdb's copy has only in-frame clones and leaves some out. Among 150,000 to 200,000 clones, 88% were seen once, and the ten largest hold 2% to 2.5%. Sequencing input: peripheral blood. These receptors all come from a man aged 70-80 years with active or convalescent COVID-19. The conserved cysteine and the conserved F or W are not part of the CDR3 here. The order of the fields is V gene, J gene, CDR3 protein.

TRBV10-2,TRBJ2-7,ATQQGYEQY
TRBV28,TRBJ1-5,ASSRGRGNQPQH
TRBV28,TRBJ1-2,ASSLSDGYT
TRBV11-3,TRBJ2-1,ASSLDSTGQF
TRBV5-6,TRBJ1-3,ASSGTAGNTIY
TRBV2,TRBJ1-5,ASSRENYRVGNQPQH
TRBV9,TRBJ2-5,ASSYPGKWGRETQY
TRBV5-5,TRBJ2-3,ASSLGTVTDTQY
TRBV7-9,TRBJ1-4,ASSLGTGSGEKLF
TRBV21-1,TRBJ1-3,ASGDKSSGNTIY
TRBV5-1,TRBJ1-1,ASSFSQGNTEAF
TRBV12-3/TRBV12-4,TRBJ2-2,ASKSLRAGELF
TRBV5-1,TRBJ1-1,ASSLFRGAEAF
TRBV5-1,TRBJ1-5,ASSFQGGQPQH
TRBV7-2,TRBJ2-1,ASSPVSGRGYNEQF
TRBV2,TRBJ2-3,ASSGGVSGRSTDTQY
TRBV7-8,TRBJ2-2,ASSLFSSGRAGTGELF
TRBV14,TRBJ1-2,ASSRDRPFYGYT
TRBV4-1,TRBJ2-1,ASSQVGTGRYNEQF
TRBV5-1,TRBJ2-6,ASSRRDRVPSGANVLT
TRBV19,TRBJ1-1,ASTPGQANTEAF
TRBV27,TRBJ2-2,ASKRDRVAGELF
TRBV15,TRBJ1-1,ATSRELRIGTLNTEAF
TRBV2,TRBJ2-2,ASCGDRANTGELF
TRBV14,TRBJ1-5,ASSQDSDRDESH
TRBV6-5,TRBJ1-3,ASSQGPGNTIY
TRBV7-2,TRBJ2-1,ASSLYGQDVLEQF
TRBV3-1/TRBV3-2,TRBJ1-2,ASSRGQGGYGYT
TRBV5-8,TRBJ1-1,ASSKGQLNTEAF
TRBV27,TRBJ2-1,ASSPQGGGYNEQF
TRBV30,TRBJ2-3,AWSSSGRITDTQY
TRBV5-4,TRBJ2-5,ASSPSWEIQETQY
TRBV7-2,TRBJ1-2,ASSLDAFPSDGYT